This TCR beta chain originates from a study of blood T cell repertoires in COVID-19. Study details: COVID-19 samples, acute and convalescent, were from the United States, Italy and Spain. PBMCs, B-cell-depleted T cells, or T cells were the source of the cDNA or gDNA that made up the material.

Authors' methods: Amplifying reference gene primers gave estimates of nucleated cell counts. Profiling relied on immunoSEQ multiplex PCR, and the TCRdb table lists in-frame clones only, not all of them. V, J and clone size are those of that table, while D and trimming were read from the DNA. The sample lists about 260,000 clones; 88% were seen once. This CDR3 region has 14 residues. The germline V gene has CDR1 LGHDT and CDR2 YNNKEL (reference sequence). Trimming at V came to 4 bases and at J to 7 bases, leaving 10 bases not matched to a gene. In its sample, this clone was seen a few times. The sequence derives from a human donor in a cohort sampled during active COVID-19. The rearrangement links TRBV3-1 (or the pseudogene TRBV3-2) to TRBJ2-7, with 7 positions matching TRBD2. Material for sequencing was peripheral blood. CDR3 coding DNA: TGTGCCAGCAGCCCTCCGGGACTACTCGTGGAGCAGTACTTC. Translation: CASSPPGLLVEQYF.